The rows below give T cell receptor beta chains drawn from one sample of a study of T cell responses to AZD1222 COVID-19 vaccine. Produced via immunoSEQ multiplex PCR; TCRdb's table is partial and in-frame only. The table includes 120,000 to 150,000 clones, roughly 90% detected once. Material: peripheral blood, obtained 28 days after the second AZD1222 dose. Receptors were obtained from an adult who received the AZD1222 COVID-19 vaccine. CDR3s include the opening cysteine and the closing phenylalanine or tryptophan. D genes are given only for firm matches. Not all rows give a size; the values are once, few, many and, for expanded clones, a class.

d_call j_call v_call clone_size cdr3_aa cdr3_nt
TRBD2 TRBJ2-1 TRBV19 . CASSATKPGLAEQTYNAQFF TGTGCCAGTAGTGCGACTAAGCCGGGACTAGCGGAGCAAACCTACAATGCGCAGTTCTTC
. TRBJ1-5 TRBV6-5 . CASRPGGAGQPQHF TGTGCCAGCAGACCTGGGGGGGCAGGTCAGCCCCAGCATTTT
. TRBJ1-2 TRBV5-6 . CASSLGTGLHGYTF TGTGCCAGCAGCTTGGGCACAGGGTTACATGGCTACACCTTC
. TRBJ1-1 TRBV6-4 . CASSSEENTEAFF TGTGCCAGCAGTTCCGAGGAGAACACTGAAGCTTTCTTT
. TRBJ1-1 TRBV2 . CASSQQGSTEAFF TGTGCCAGCAGCCAACAGGGTTCCACTGAAGCTTTCTTT
TRBD1 TRBJ2-2 TRBV7-9 . CASSSRTGETGELFF TGTGCCAGCAGCTCTCGGACAGGAGAAACCGGGGAGCTGTTTTTT
. TRBJ1-2 TRBV7-9 few CASSFVEGGYTF TGTGCCAGCAGCTTTGTTGAGGGTGGCTACACCTTC
. TRBJ2-7 TRBV18 . CASSPTDGGHDEQYF TGTGCCAGCTCACCGACCGACGGTGGGCACGACGAGCAGTACTTC
TRBD2 TRBJ2-7 TRBV6-5 . CASSKSERGPYEQYF TGTGCCAGCAGTAAAAGTGAGCGGGGACCCTACGAGCAGTACTTC
. TRBJ1-6 TRBV7-2 . CASSFREPNSPLHF TGTGCCAGCAGCTTCAGGGAACCAAATTCACCCCTCCACTTT
. TRBJ2-2 TRBV5-6 . CASTFTGELFF TGTGCCAGCACGTTTACCGGGGAGCTGTTTTTT
TRBD2 TRBJ2-1 TRBV10-2 few CATDKGLAGVGEQFF TGCGCCACCGACAAGGGACTAGCGGGAGTGGGTGAGCAGTTCTTC
TRBD2 TRBJ2-3 TRBV6-1 . CASSERPSGEKKYF TGTGCCAGCAGTGAACGTCCTAGCGGGGAAAAGAAGTATTTT
. TRBJ2-5 TRBV6-2/TRBV6-3 . CASSSTIRAPRETQYF TGTGCCAGCAGTTCGACCATCCGGGCCCCGCGGGAGACCCAGTACTTC
TRBD2 TRBJ2-5 TRBV5-1 . CASSLAPGLAGAGETQYF TGCGCCAGCAGCTTGGCCCCGGGACTAGCGGGGGCTGGGGAGACCCAGTACTTC
. TRBJ1-2 TRBV2 . CASSEGPGGGYTF TGTGCCAGCAGTGAAGGTCCGGGGGGCGGCTACACCTTC
. TRBJ1-2 TRBV3-1/TRBV3-2 . CASSQEWFF TGTGCCAGCAGCCAAGAGTGGTTCTTC
TRBD2 TRBJ2-5 TRBV7-9 . CASSTGGRGGQYF TGTGCCAGCAGTACAGGAGGTCGGGGGGGCCAGTACTTC
TRBD2 TRBJ2-7 TRBV10-2 . CASSEPSWGGSSYEQYF TGCGCCAGCAGTGAGCCGTCTTGGGGCGGGAGCTCCTACGAGCAGTACTTC
TRBD2 TRBJ2-1 TRBV7-9 . CASSARELAGGSNEQFF TGTGCCAGCAGCGCACGTGAGCTAGCGGGGGGGAGCAATGAGCAGTTCTTC
. TRBJ1-2 TRBV6-5 . CASRQTPLGGYTF TGTGCCAGCAGACAGACACCCTTAGGAGGCTACACCTTC
TRBD1 TRBJ1-5 TRBV30 . CACGQEPQHF TGTGCCTGCGGACAGGAGCCCCAGCATTTT
. TRBJ2-1 TRBV15 . CATSREQVHNEQFF TGTGCCACCAGCAGAGAACAGGTCCACAATGAGCAGTTCTTC
. TRBJ1-2 TRBV5-6 . CASSLEYYLGLSDYGYTF TGTGCCAGCAGCTTGGAGTACTATCTGGGGTTGAGCGACTATGGCTACACCTTC
TRBD2 TRBJ2-3 TRBV7-8 once CASSPGGIGQYF TGTGCCAGCAGCCCGGGGGGTATCGGGCAGTATTTT
. TRBJ1-3 TRBV10-1 . CASSEDPSGNTIYF TGCGCCAGCAGTGAGGACCCCTCTGGAAACACCATATATTTT
. TRBJ1-6 TRBV15 . CATSRDRFVNSPLHF TGTGCCACCAGCAGAGATCGGTTTGTTAATTCACCCCTCCACTTT
. TRBJ2-6 TRBV2 . CASSEGSSGANVLTF TGTGCCAGCAGTGAAGGCAGCTCTGGGGCCAACGTCCTGACTTTC
. TRBJ1-4 TRBV5-6 . CASSFRASTNEKLFF TGTGCCAGCAGCTTCCGGGCTTCAACTAATGAAAAACTGTTTTTT
TRBD2 TRBJ2-3 TRBV30 . CAWKLAGGGETQYF TGTGCCTGGAAACTAGCGGGAGGCGGGGAGACGCAGTATTTT
. TRBJ1-6 TRBV14 . CASSQGTSGTRPLHF TGTGCCAGCAGCCAAGGTACATCAGGCACGCGACCCCTCCACTTT
. TRBJ2-3 TRBV19 once CASSTKSPRDTQYF TGTGCCAGTAGTACCAAGTCCCCGCGGGATACGCAGTATTTT
. TRBJ1-2 TRBV19 once CASGTSWEGGYTF TGTGCCAGCGGAACGAGTTGGGAGGGTGGCTACACCTTC
. TRBJ1-1 TRBV5-1 . CASSLAPRPNPTEAFF TGCGCCAGCAGCTTGGCCCCTAGACCGAATCCCACTGAAGCTTTCTTT
TRBD1 TRBJ1-1 TRBV11-2 . CASSLTGVRSTEAFF TGTGCCAGCAGCTTGACAGGGGTTCGTAGCACTGAAGCTTTCTTT
. TRBJ1-1 TRBV25-1 . CATRWQANTEAFF TGTGCCACCCGGTGGCAGGCGAACACTGAAGCTTTCTTT
. TRBJ2-1 TRBV24-1 . CATSDARDPYNEQFF TGTGCCACCAGTGACGCCCGGGACCCCTACAATGAGCAGTTCTTC
. TRBJ2-7 TRBV3-1/TRBV3-2 . CASSARGGVDEQYF TGTGCCAGCAGCGCACGAGGAGGTGTAGACGAGCAGTACTTC
. TRBJ1-1 TRBV6-5 . CASTEGGRNTEAFF TGTGCCAGCACCGAGGGAGGGAGGAACACTGAAGCTTTCTTT
TRBD2 TRBJ2-3 TRBV6-5 . CASSSTSGGTDTQYF TGTGCCAGCAGTTCGACTAGCGGCGGCACAGATACGCAGTATTTT
. TRBJ1-5 TRBV7-8 . CASSLARGDRPQHF TGTGCCAGCAGCTTAGCCAGGGGAGACAGGCCCCAGCATTTT
. TRBJ1-3 TRBV30 few CAWSVAQAGNTIYF TGTGCCTGGAGTGTAGCACAGGCCGGAAACACCATATATTTT
TRBD1 TRBJ2-2 TRBV3-1/TRBV3-2 . CASSRVTTGDVRLTGELFF TGTGCCAGCAGCCGAGTAACTACAGGGGACGTTAGACTCACCGGGGAGCTGTTTTTT
TRBD2 TRBJ2-3 TRBV11-3 . CASSLAGTSGTDTQYF TGTGCCAGCAGCTTAGCCGGGACTAGCGGCACAGATACGCAGTATTTT
. TRBJ1-2 TRBV5-1 . CASSGGGALWNYGYTF TGCGCCAGCAGCGGGGGCGGGGCCCTGTGGAACTATGGCTACACCTTC
. TRBJ2-7 TRBV2 . CASRRGYGVYEQYF TGTGCCAGCAGACGGGGATACGGAGTGTACGAGCAGTACTTC
. TRBJ2-5 TRBV7-9 . CASSFGPSPPQETQYF TGTGCCAGCAGCTTCGGACCGAGTCCCCCCCAAGAGACCCAGTACTTC
. TRBJ1-6 TRBV14 . CASSQRTENSPLHF TGTGCCAGCAGCCAAAGGACAGAGAATTCACCCCTCCACTTT
. TRBJ2-7 TRBV3-1/TRBV3-2 few CASSPFLGRSSYEQYF TGTGCCAGCAGCCCCTTTTTGGGCAGGTCTTCCTACGAGCAGTACTTC
. TRBJ2-3 TRBV19 once CASRGKNSDTQYF TGTGCCAGTAGGGGTAAAAATTCAGATACGCAGTATTTT
TRBD1 TRBJ1-1 TRBV19 . CASSKTQGGGTNTEAFF TGTGCCAGTAGCAAAACACAGGGGGGAGGAACGAACACTGAAGCTTTCTTT
. TRBJ1-2 TRBV12-3/TRBV12-4 . CASTHRDRYGYTF TGTGCCAGCACCCACAGGGATCGGTATGGCTACACCTTC
. TRBJ1-5 TRBV20-1 . CSASSGGSNQPQHF TGCAGTGCTAGTTCTGGGGGGAGCAATCAGCCCCAGCATTTT
TRBD2 TRBJ2-1 TRBV4-1 . CASSQVSGLALPYEQFF TGCGCCAGCAGCCAAGTCTCGGGACTAGCGCTCCCCTATGAGCAGTTCTTC
. TRBJ1-4 TRBV27 once CASSSGTSEKLFF TGTGCCAGCAGTTCGGGGACAAGTGAAAAACTGTTTTTT
. TRBJ1-1 TRBV5-1 . CASSLFQETEAFF TGCGCCAGCAGCTTGTTTCAGGAAACTGAAGCTTTCTTT
. TRBJ1-2 TRBV30 . CAWSVKQGGGYTF TGTGCCTGGAGTGTAAAACAGGGTGGTGGCTACACCTTC
. TRBJ2-1 TRBV6-5 once CASSTRLAPYNEQFF TGTGCCAGCAGTACCCGGCTAGCGCCTTACAATGAGCAGTTCTTC
. TRBJ1-1 TRBV15 . CATSRVEPTEAFF TGTGCCACCAGCAGAGTGGAGCCGACTGAAGCTTTCTTT
. TRBJ1-1 TRBV19 once CASNPQRGLTEAFF TGTGCCAGTAACCCCCAACGGGGTCTCACTGAAGCTTTCTTT